This T cell receptor beta chain was sequenced in a study of CD8 T cells in Susac syndrome. Overall study: Sequencing included Susac syndrome patients, about six of them with active disease and roughly 8 in remission.

cDNA came from around 0.5 to 1 ug RNA primed by random hexamers. Amplification of TCR beta CDR3 was carried out by immunoSEQ multiplex PCR, which covered 54 Vbeta and 13 Jbeta segments. Each CDR3 protein gets one entry after TCRdb re-called the immunoSEQ multiplex PCR reads with MiXCR. The sample records 95,000 to 150,000 distinct CDR3 sequences, 90% to 95% being singletons. The V and J ends lost 6 bases and 3 bases, in that order; junction bases with no gene match: 8. Germline V gene lookup returns CDR1 SGHTA and CDR2 FQGTGA. This CDR3 has 17 residues. Study results and limitations: Susac syndrome CD8+ repertoires were clonally expanded, most strongly in CD8+ TEMRA cells.

To note about this clonotype: Antigen: not known.

The J gene is TRBJ2-1, the V gene TRBV7-3; 13 bases are a match to TRBD2. This receptor was identified in a human donor with Susac syndrome. Input material: CD8+ T cells from PBMCs. The CDR3 nucleotides are TGTGCCAGCAGTCGACTAGCGGGGGGCAACCTCTACAATGAGCAGTTCTTC. This sequence encodes CASSRLAGGNLYNEQFF.